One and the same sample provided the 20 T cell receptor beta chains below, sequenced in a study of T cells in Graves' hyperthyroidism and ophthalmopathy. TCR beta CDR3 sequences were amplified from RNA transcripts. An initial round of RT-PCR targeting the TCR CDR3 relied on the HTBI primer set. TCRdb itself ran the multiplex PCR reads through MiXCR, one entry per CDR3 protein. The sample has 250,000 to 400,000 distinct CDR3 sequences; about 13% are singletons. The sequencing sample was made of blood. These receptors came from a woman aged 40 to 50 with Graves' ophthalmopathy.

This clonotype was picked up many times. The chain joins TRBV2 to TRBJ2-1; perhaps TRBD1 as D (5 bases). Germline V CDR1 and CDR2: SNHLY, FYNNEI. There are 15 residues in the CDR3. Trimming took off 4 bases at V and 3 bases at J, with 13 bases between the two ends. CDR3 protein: CASSVAGNFYNEQFF. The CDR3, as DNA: TGTGCCAGCAGTGTGGCAGGGAATTTCTACAATGAGCAGTTCTTC.

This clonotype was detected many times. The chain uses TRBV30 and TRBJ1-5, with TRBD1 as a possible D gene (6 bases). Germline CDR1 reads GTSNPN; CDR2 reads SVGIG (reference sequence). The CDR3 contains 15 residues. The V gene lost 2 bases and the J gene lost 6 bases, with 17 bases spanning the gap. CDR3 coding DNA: TGTGCCTGGAGTCAGGGGCAAAGTGGAAGTCAGCCCCAGCATTTT. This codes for CAWSQGQSGSQPQHF.

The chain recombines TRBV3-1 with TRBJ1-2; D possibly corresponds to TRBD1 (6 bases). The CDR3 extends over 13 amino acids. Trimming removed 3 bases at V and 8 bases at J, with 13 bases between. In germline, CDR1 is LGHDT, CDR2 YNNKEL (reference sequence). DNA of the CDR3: TGTGCCAGCAGCCACTCGACGCAGGGGGGCTACACCTTC. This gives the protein CASSHSTQGGYTF.

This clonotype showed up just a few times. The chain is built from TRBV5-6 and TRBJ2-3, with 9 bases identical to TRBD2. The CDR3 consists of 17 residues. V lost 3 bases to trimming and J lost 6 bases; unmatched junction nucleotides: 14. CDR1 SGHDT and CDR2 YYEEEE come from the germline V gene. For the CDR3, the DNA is TGTGCCAGCAGCTCCACATTTCCCCAGCGGGGGGCGGATACGCAGTATTTT. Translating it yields CASSSTFPQRGADTQYF.

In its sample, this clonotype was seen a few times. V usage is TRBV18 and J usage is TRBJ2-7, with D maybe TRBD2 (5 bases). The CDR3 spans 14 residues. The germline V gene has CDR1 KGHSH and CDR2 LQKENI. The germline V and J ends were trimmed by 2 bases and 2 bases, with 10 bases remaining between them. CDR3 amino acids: CASSPNLAPYEQYF. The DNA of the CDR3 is TGTGCCAGCTCACCAAACCTAGCCCCCTACGAGCAGTACTTC.

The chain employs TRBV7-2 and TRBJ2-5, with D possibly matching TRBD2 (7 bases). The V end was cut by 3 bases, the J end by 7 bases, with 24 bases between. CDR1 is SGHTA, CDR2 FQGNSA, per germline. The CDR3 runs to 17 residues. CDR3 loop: CASSFVAGALGGGTQYF. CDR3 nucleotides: TGTGCCAGCAGCTTTGTTGCGGGGGCTTTGGGGGGGGGGACCCAGTACTTC.

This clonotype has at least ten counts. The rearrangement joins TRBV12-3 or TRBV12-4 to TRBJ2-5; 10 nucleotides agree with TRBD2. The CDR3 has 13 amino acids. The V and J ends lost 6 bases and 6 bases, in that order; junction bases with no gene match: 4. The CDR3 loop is CASSLAGEKTQYF. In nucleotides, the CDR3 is TGTGCCAGCAGCCTAGCGGGGGAAAAGACCCAGTACTTC.

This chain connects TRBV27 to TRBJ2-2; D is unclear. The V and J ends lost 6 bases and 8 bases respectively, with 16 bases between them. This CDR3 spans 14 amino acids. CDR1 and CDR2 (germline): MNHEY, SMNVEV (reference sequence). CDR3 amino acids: CASSYRLGSGELFF. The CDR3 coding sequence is TGTGCCAGCAGCTATAGACTTGGCTCAGGGGAGCTGTTTTTT.

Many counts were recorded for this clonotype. In nucleotides, the CDR3 is TGTGCCAGCAGTCAACAAGTTAGCACAGATACGCAGTATTTT. Protein sequence: CASSQQVSTDTQYF. This chain uses TRBV27 with TRBJ2-3; no definite D call. V lost 5 bases, J lost 0 bases, and 9 bases lay in between. CDR3 length: 14 amino acids. Germline CDR1 reads MNHEY; CDR2 reads SMNVEV (reference sequence).

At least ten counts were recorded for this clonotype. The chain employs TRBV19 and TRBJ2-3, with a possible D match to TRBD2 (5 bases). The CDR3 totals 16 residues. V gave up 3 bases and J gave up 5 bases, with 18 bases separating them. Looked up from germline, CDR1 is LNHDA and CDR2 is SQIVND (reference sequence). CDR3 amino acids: CASSIGSAGLRDTQYF. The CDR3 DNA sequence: TGTGCCAGTAGTATTGGTAGTGCCGGACTTCGAGATACGCAGTATTTT.

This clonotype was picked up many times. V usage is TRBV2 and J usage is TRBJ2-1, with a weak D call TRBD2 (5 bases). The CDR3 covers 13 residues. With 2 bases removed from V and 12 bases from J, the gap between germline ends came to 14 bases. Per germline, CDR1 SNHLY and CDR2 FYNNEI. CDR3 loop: CASSERVGVAQFF. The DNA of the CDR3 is TGTGCCAGCAGTGAACGAGTCGGGGTCGCGCAGTTCTTC.

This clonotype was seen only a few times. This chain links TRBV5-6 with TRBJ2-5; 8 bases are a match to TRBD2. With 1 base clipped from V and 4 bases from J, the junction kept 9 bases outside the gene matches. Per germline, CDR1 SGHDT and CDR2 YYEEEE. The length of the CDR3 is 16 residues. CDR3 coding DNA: TGTGCCAGCAGCTTGCTGAGCGGGGGCTCAGGAGAGACCCAGTACTTC. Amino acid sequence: CASSLLSGGSGETQYF.

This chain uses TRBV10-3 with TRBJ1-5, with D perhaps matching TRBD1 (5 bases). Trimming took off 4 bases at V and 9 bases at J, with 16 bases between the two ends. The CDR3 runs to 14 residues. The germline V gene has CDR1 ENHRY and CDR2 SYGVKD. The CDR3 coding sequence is TGTGCCATCAGTGCGGGGGTCCTCGGAGGGCCCCAGCATTTT. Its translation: CAISAGVLGGPQHF.

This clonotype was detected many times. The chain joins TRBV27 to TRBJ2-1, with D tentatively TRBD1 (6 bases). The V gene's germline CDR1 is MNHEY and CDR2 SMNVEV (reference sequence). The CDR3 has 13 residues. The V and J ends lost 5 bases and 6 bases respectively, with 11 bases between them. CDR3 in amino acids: CASSINRVNEQFF. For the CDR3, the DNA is TGTGCCAGCAGTATTAACAGGGTCAATGAGCAGTTCTTC.

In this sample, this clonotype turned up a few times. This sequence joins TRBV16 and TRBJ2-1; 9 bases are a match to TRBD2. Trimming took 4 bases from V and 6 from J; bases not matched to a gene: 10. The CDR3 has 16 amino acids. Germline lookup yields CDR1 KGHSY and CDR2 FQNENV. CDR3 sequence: CASSPLGAGGPNEQFF. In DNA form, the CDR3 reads TGTGCCAGCAGCCCCTTGGGCGCGGGGGGGCCCAATGAGCAGTTCTTC.

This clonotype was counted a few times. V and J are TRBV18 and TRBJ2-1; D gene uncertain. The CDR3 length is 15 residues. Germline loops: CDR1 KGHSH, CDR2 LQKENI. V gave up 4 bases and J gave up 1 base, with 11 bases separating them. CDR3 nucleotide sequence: TGTGCCAGCTCACTTCGGACCCCTTCCTACAATGAGCAGTTCTTC. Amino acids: CASSLRTPSYNEQFF.

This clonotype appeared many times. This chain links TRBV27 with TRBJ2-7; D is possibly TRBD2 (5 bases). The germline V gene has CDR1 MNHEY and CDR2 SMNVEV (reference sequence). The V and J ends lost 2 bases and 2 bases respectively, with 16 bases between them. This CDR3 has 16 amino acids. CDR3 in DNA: TGTGCCAGCAGTTTAAGATGGTCTAGTAGCGCCTACGAGCAGTACTTC. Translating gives CASSLRWSSSAYEQYF.

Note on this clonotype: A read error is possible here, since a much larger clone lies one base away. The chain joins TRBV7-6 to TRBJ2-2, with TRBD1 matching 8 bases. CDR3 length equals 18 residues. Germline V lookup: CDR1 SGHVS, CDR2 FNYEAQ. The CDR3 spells CASSLRHQGARVTGEPFF. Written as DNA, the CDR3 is TGTGCCAGCAGCCTCCGACATCAGGGGGCGCGGGTCACCGGGGAGCCGTTTTTT.

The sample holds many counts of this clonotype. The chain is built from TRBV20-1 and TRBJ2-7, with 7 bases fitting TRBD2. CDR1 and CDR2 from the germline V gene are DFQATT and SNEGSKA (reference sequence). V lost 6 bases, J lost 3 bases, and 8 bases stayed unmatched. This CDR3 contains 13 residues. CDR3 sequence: CSAVTGGYYEQYF. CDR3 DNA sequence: TGCAGTGCCGTCACGGGGGGTTACTACGAGCAGTACTTC.

CDR3 nucleotides: TGTGCCAGCAGTCCAGTCGCCCAGGGTGGTAGGGCTTTCTTT. This sequence encodes CASSPVAQGGRAFF. The chain links TRBV7-6 to TRBJ1-1, with D maybe TRBD1 (5 bases). The V end lost 6 bases, the J end lost 11 bases, and 22 bases lay between the germline ends. CDR1 is SGHVS, CDR2 FNYEAQ, per germline. CDR3 length equals 14 residues.